This note documents a single T cell receptor beta chain sequence. These data are taken from a study of monozygotic twins with inflammatory bowel disease. After re-calling the 5' RACE reads, TCRdb lists one entry per CDR3 protein, DNA absent. The sample table includes just over 300,000 distinct CDR3 sequences. The CDR3 loop spans 13 amino acids. In germline, CDR1 is MNHEY, CDR2 SVGEGT. The sample consisted of blood. This sequence joins TRBV6-2 or TRBV6-3 and TRBJ1-5. This TCR was recovered from a human donor with ulcerative colitis or Crohn's disease, or a healthy co-twin of an affected twin (not recorded which). CDR3 residues: CASSSDSNQPQHF.